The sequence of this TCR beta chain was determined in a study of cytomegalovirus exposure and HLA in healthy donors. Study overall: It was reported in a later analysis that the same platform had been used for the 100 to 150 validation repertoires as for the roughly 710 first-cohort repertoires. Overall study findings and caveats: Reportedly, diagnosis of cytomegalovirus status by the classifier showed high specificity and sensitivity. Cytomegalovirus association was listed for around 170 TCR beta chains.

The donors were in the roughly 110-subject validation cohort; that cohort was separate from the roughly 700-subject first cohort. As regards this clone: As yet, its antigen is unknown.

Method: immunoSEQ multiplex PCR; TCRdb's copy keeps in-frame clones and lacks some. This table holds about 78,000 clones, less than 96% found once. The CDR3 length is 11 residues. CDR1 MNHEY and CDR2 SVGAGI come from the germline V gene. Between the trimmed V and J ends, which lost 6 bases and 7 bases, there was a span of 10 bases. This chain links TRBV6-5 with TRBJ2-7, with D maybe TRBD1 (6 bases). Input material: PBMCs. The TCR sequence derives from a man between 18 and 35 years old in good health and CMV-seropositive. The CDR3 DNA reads TGTGCCAGCAGGGATGGGACAGAGCAGTACTTC. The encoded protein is CASRDGTEQYF.